These T cell receptor beta chains were read from a single sample in a study of blood T cells in healthy people across ages. TCRdb ran MiXCR on the 5' RACE reads and lists one entry per CDR3 protein. The sample includes approximately 2,000,000 distinct CDR3 sequences, approximately 40% of them seen just once. Sequenced sample: blood. These receptors were collected from a human donor in good health. Both conserved end residues are part of each CDR3. D genes are given only for firm matches. Expanded clones are given a class, and other clones once, few, many or no size at all.

V	D	J	size	DNA	CDR3
TRBV29-1	TRBD2	TRBJ2-3	-	TGCAGCGTTGAAAGGCGGGGAGGGAGCACAGATACGCAGTATTTT	CSVERRGGSTDTQYF
TRBV5-1	-	TRBJ2-5	-	TGCGCCAGCAGCCGTGGGCAGGGCCGAGGAGAGACCCAGTACTTC	CASSRGQGRGETQYF
TRBV28	TRBD2	TRBJ2-6	-	TGTGCCAGCATTCCCGAGCGGGGGGAGGCCAACGTCCTGACTTTC	CASIPERGEANVLTF
TRBV20-1	-	TRBJ1-2	-	TGCAGACCCCAAGGGACACTCAACTATGGCTACACCTTC	CRPQGTLNYGYTF
TRBV5-1	TRBD1	TRBJ1-2	few	TGCGCCAGCAGCTTGTGGGACAGTATCGAAGGCTACACCTTC	CASSLWDSIEGYTF
TRBV4-2	-	TRBJ2-3	-	TGTGCCAGCAGCCAGTTCCAGGGGGGCGATACGCAGTATTTT	CASSQFQGGDTQYF
TRBV4-1	-	TRBJ2-7	few	TGCGCCAGCAGCCAGTACCGGGACATTCGCGTCTACGAGCAGTACTTC	CASSQYRDIRVYEQYF
TRBV29-1	-	TRBJ1-5	-	TGCAGCGTGGGGGGGGTGGGCATCAATCAGCCCCAGCATTTT	CSVGGVGINQPQHF
TRBV7-2	-	TRBJ2-7	-	TGTGCCAGCACAAGACAGGCCAGTTACGAGCAGTACTTC	CASTRQASYEQYF
TRBV6-5	-	TRBJ2-1	-	TGTGCCAGCAGTTACCTTAGTTCTAGCGTCCCCTCCTACAATGAGCAGTTCTTC	CASSYLSSSVPSYNEQFF
TRBV29-1	TRBD1	TRBJ2-5	-	TGCAGCGTTCTACAGGGGTCGGGGGAGACCCAGTACTTC	CSVLQGSGETQYF
TRBV6-5	TRBD1	TRBJ1-2	-	TGTGCCAGCAGTTCACCGGGGACAGGCGAATATGGCTACACCTTC	CASSSPGTGEYGYTF
TRBV20-1	TRBD1	TRBJ2-4	few	TGCAGTGCCCAGAGACAGGGGGCAACCAAAAACATTCAGTACTTC	CSAQRQGATKNIQYF
TRBV24-1	TRBD2	TRBJ2-1	-	TGTGCCACCAGTGATCCGACGGGGGAGGGCGATGAGCAGTTCTTC	CATSDPTGEGDEQFF
TRBV3-1	-	TRBJ2-4	many	TGTGCCAGCAGCCCCGTTCTAGCCAAAAACATTCAGTACTTC	CASSPVLAKNIQYF
TRBV5-6	TRBD2	TRBJ2-3	-	TGTGCCAGCAGCTTCATGGGACTAGCGGTTCAAAATACGCAGTATTTT	CASSFMGLAVQNTQYF
TRBV7-2	-	TRBJ2-6	-	TGTGCCAGCAGCTTAGCCCGACTGGGCTCTGGGGCCAACGTCCTGACTTTC	CASSLARLGSGANVLTF
TRBV20-1	-	TRBJ2-1	few	TGCAGTGCTAGAGTCTATGGCAGGGCAACCTACAATGAGCAGTTCTTC	CSARVYGRATYNEQFF
TRBV7-2	TRBD1	TRBJ2-1	few	TGTGCCAGCAGCCGGAACAGGGGTGACAATGAGCAGTTCTTC	CASSRNRGDNEQFF
TRBV12-3/TRBV12-4	-	TRBJ1-2	-	TGTGCCAGCACGGGTGTACCTTATGGCTACACCTTC	CASTGVPYGYTF
TRBV6-2/TRBV6-3	-	TRBJ2-5	few	TGTGCCAGCAGTTACGGGGGGACGTACCAAGAGACCCAGTACTTC	CASSYGGTYQETQYF
TRBV4-1	-	TRBJ2-7	-	TGCGCCGCGGGCCCGGTAAAAGACGAGCAGTACTTC	CAAGPVKDEQYF
TRBV20-1	TRBD1	TRBJ1-2	-	TGCAGTGCTGACCGGGACAGGGGTGAAGGCTACACCTTC	CSADRDRGEGYTF
TRBV5-1	-	TRBJ1-6	few	TGCGCCAGCAGCTCAGATCCGGATTCACCCCTCCACTTT	CASSSDPDSPLHF
TRBV12-3/TRBV12-4	TRBD1	TRBJ1-2	few	TGTGCCAGCATTTCCCCAGGGGGCAGTGGCTACACCTTC	CASISPGGSGYTF
TRBV7-9	-	TRBJ2-3	-	TGTGCCAGCAGCCGTTCCAGTTCAGGGCCCTCCACAGATACGCAGTATTTT	CASSRSSSGPSTDTQYF
TRBV24-1	TRBD1	TRBJ2-5	-	TGTGCCACCAGTGATTTCAGGGGGTCGAGTGAGACCCAGTACTTC	CATSDFRGSSETQYF
TRBV9	-	TRBJ2-3	-	TGTGCCAGCAGCGTAGCAGGGGTTAGCACAGATACGCAGTATTTT	CASSVAGVSTDTQYF
TRBV12-3/TRBV12-4	-	TRBJ1-5	few	TGTGCCAGCAGTTTAAAGCAGGGAAGCAATCAGCCCCAGCATTTT	CASSLKQGSNQPQHF
TRBV12-3/TRBV12-4	TRBD1	TRBJ1-2	-	TGTGCCAGCAGCTCTCCCGGACAGGTGAACTATGGCTACACCTTC	CASSSPGQVNYGYTF
TRBV20-1	TRBD2	TRBJ2-1	-	TGCAGTGCGGAAGATTCTAGCGGGGGTGACGATGAGCAGTTCTTC	CSAEDSSGGDDEQFF
TRBV20-1	-	TRBJ1-6	-	TGCAGTGCTAGAAACCAGGGCAGGAGCTCCTATAATTCACCCCTCCACTTT	CSARNQGRSSYNSPLHF
TRBV20-1	-	TRBJ1-4	few	TGCAGTGCTAGAGATGCGGGAGGAACTAATGAAAAACTGTTTTTT	CSARDAGGTNEKLFF
TRBV9	-	TRBJ1-2	-	TGTGCCAGCAGCGCCCCTTTTCGAGGCTACACCTTC	CASSAPFRGYTF
TRBV3-1	TRBD2	TRBJ2-1	once	TGTGTCAGCAGCCAAGATCCCCCCAGCGGGGGGGCCGATGAGCAGTTCTTC	CVSSQDPPSGGADEQFF
TRBV29-1	-	TRBJ1-2	many	TGCAGCGTTGCGGGAGGTTGGGGGGCTGACGGCTACACCTTC	CSVAGGWGADGYTF
TRBV12-3/TRBV12-4	TRBD2	TRBJ2-1	once	TGTGCCGGCAGTCCATACCTTAGCGGGGGGGCCAATGAGCAGTTCTTC	CAGSPYLSGGANEQFF
TRBV3-1	-	TRBJ2-7	-	TGTGCCAGCAGCCAAACTCCCAGCTCCTACGAGCAGTACTTC	CASSQTPSSYEQYF
TRBV20-1	TRBD1	TRBJ2-5	-	TGCAGTGCTAGAGAGGCCAGGGGGCCAGAGCAGTACTTC	CSAREARGPEQYF
TRBV30	-	TRBJ1-2	-	TGTGCCTGGAGTCCCTGGGACTATGGCTACACCTTC	CAWSPWDYGYTF
TRBV12-3/TRBV12-4	-	TRBJ1-5	once	TGTGCCAGCACCCAGGACGGCAATCAGCCCCAGCATTTT	CASTQDGNQPQHF
TRBV10-3	-	TRBJ2-7	-	TGTGCCATCAGTGAGTGGACTGGCCAAGGATCCGAGCAGTACTTC	CAISEWTGQGSEQYF